The 18 T cell receptor beta chains given below trace back to one sample, sequenced in a study of T-cell memory formation after mild COVID-19. Via MiXCR, TCRdb re-called the 5' RACE reads, giving one row per CDR3 protein. In the table there are about 210,000 distinct CDR3 sequences, approximately 30% of which are singletons. Material for sequencing was PBMCs or a T cell subset sorted from them (not recorded which). These receptors all come from an adult woman who had mild COVID-19 (a few samples of this study predate the infection). Cell type and time point are not known.

This clonotype was counted only a few times. The gene calls are TRBV29-1 and TRBJ1-2, with no clear D. CDR3 length: 14 amino acids. V shed 4 bases and J shed 4 bases, with 16 bases lying between them. Germline lookup yields CDR1 SQVTM and CDR2 ANQGSEA. CDR3 region: CSVVRSGLGYGYTF. The CDR3 DNA follows: TGCAGCGTTGTCCGGTCCGGACTTGGCTATGGCTACACCTTC.

The V gene is TRBV5-1, the J gene TRBJ2-5, with D perhaps matching TRBD1 (6 bases). The CDR3 spans 14 residues. The V gene's germline CDR1 is SGHRS and CDR2 YFSETQ. Between the trimmed V and J ends, which lost 4 bases and 2 bases, there was a span of 12 bases. The CDR3 reads CASSGQGFQETQYF. The CDR3 coding sequence is TGCGCCAGCAGCGGCCAGGGGTTTCAAGAGACCCAGTACTTC.

The chain has TRBV12-3 or TRBV12-4 and TRBJ2-1, with TRBD1 identical over 8 bases. The V gene end was trimmed by 3 bases and the J gene end by 6 bases; junction bases not matched to a gene: 4. The CDR3 has 14 residues. The CDR3 nucleotides read TGTGCCAGCAGTTTCGGACAGGGCATCAATGAGCAGTTCTTC. This encodes CASSFGQGINEQFF.

Only a few counts were recorded for this clonotype. The rearrangement links TRBV5-1 to TRBJ2-3; D may be TRBD2 (6 bases). Trimming took off 0 bases at V and 1 base at J, with 12 bases between the two ends. Germline assignment: CDR1 SGHRS and CDR2 YFSETQ. The CDR3 covers 16 residues. CDR3 nucleotides: TGCGCCAGCAGCTTGGGGTCGGGAGCGGGCACAGATACGCAGTATTTT. Its protein is CASSLGSGAGTDTQYF.

This clonotype was seen more than once but under ten times. The chain combines TRBV29-1 with TRBJ1-2, with a possible D match to TRBD1 (6 bases). The germline V and J ends were trimmed by 6 bases and 8 bases, with 13 bases remaining between them. This CDR3 is 11 amino acids long. Germline CDR1 is SQVTM and CDR2 is ANQGSEA. This chain's CDR3 is CSVPLGGGYTF. CDR3 DNA: TGCAGCGTCCCGTTAGGGGGGGGCTACACCTTC.

The chain is built from TRBV24-1 and TRBJ2-7; maybe TRBD2 (6 bases). The V gene lost 6 bases and the J gene lost 3 bases, with 11 bases spanning the gap. There are 13 residues in the CDR3. Germline values: CDR1 KGHDR, CDR2 SFDVKD. CDR3 sequence (DNA): TGTGCCACCAGTAAGGGACTGGACTACGAGCAGTACTTC. As protein: CATSKGLDYEQYF.

J is TRBJ1-2 and V is TRBV29-1; D possibly corresponds to TRBD1 (5 bases). CDR1 and CDR2 from the germline V gene are SQVTM and ANQGSEA. V lost 3 bases and J 8 bases, leaving 10 bases between the germline ends. This CDR3 contains 11 residues. CDR3 protein: CSVEGGGGYTF. CDR3 in DNA: TGCAGCGTTGAGGGCGGGGGAGGCTACACCTTC.

This clonotype was observed a few times. This chain joins TRBV15 and TRBJ2-2; TRBD2 matches 9 bases. The CDR3 covers 15 residues. The germline CDR1 and CDR2 sequences are LNHNV and YYDKDF (reference sequence). Trimming took 5 bases from V and 7 from J; bases not matched to a gene: 8. CDR3 sequence (DNA): TGTGCCACCAGCCCCTGGCGGGGGGGCATCGGGGAGCTGTTTTTT. This encodes CATSPWRGGIGELFF.

This clonotype was recorded a few times. The chain employs TRBV24-1 and TRBJ1-1; weak D call: TRBD1 (6 bases). The CDR3 is made up of 19 amino acids. The germline CDR1 and CDR2 sequences are KGHDR and SFDVKD. V lost 7 bases and J 0 bases, leaving 26 bases between the germline ends. The CDR3 coding sequence is TGTGCCACCAGACTGGACCCCCGACAGGAGTTAGAAATGAACACTGAAGCTTTCTTT. This codes for CATRLDPRQELEMNTEAFF.

V gene TRBV15 combines with J gene TRBJ2-1; 7 bases are a match to TRBD2. This CDR3 comprises 20 residues. The germline V gene encodes CDR1 LNHNV and CDR2 YYDKDF (reference sequence). J gave up 8 bases and V 0 bases, and 22 bases lay outside the gene matches. The CDR3 sequence is CATSRDLGEWIAGERDEQFF. The CDR3 coding sequence is TGTGCCACCAGCAGAGATCTGGGCGAATGGATCGCGGGAGAGAGGGATGAGCAGTTCTTC.

J is TRBJ2-3 and V is TRBV5-6, with TRBD2 identical over 7 bases. Germline V gene lookup returns CDR1 SGHDT and CDR2 YYEEEE. CDR3 length: 15 residues. The V segment lost 6 bases and the J segment 2 bases; nucleotides outside the gene matches: 9. The CDR3 region is CASKSGAGITDTQYF. Written as DNA, the CDR3 is TGTGCCAGCAAAAGCGGGGCGGGGATCACAGATACGCAGTATTTT. Supplemented by reference TRBV5-6 and TRBJ2-3, the full variable domain reads DAGVTQSPTHLIKTRGQQVTLRCSPKSGHDTVSWYQQALGQGPQFIFQYYEEEERQRGNFPDRFSGHQFPNYSSELNVNALLLGDSALYLCASKSGAGITDTQYFGPGTRLTVL.

This clonotype has a handful of counts. This sequence joins TRBV5-1 and TRBJ1-4; maybe TRBD1 (5 bases). V gave up 0 bases and J gave up 7 bases, with 16 bases separating them. CDR3 size: 16 residues. Germline V gene lookup returns CDR1 SGHRS and CDR2 YFSETQ. The DNA of the CDR3 is TGCGCCAGCAGCTTGGAAGGAACGACAGCAGCTGAAAAACTGTTTTTT. Protein product: CASSLEGTTAAEKLFF.

The chain carries TRBV24-1 and TRBJ2-3; 10 bases line up with TRBD2. CDR1 is KGHDR and CDR2 is SFDVKD in the germline V gene. The trim removed 7 bases at V and 6 bases at J, leaving 3 bases unmatched. The CDR3 runs 13 residues. The CDR3 DNA is TGTGCCACCAGACTAGCGGGGACCGATACGCAGTATTTT. Amino acids: CATRLAGTDTQYF.

The chain recombines TRBV19 with TRBJ1-5; D is unclear. Germline V gene sequence: CDR1 LNHDA, CDR2 SQIVND (reference sequence). CDR3 length equals 15 residues. V was clipped by 5 bases and J by 3 bases, with 14 bases between them. The CDR3: CASSVDGSPNQPQHF. CDR3 in DNA: TGTGCCAGTAGTGTGGACGGGAGCCCCAATCAGCCCCAGCATTTT. Combining the CDR3 with reference TRBV19 and TRBJ1-5 gives the whole variable domain DGGITQSPKYLFRKEGQNVTLSCEQNLNHDAMYWYRQDPGQGLRLIYYSQIVNDFQKGDIAEGYSVSREKKESFPLTVTSAQKNPTAFYLCASSVDGSPNQPQHFGDGTRLSIL.

This chain connects TRBV5-6 to TRBJ2-2; unclear D gene. This CDR3 is built from 14 residues. CDR1 and CDR2 (germline): SGHDT, YYEEEE. The ends were cut back, 2 bases at V and 1 base at J, with 6 bases in the middle. This chain's CDR3 is CASSFWVNTGELFF. CDR3 DNA: TGTGCCAGCAGCTTCTGGGTGAACACCGGGGAGCTGTTTTTT.

V gene TRBV20-1 combines with J gene TRBJ1-1; TRBD1 agrees at 7 bases. The CDR3 sequence is 14 residues long. J was trimmed by 7 bases and V by 5 bases; bases with no gene match: 13. CDR1 and CDR2 (germline): DFQATT, SNEGSKA (reference sequence). In DNA, the CDR3 is TGCAGTGCTCCAGGAATCGACAGGGACGGTGAAGCTTTCTTT. Protein product: CSAPGIDRDGEAFF.

V and J are TRBV20-1 and TRBJ1-1; perhaps TRBD1 as D (5 bases). This CDR3 has 15 amino acids. In germline, CDR1 is DFQATT, CDR2 SNEGSKA (reference sequence). V lost 6 bases and J lost 3, with 20 bases in between. The CDR3, as DNA: TGCAGTGCCAGGGCCCAAGGGTTGGGGTACACTGAAGCTTTCTTT. This sequence encodes CSARAQGLGYTEAFF.

The chain is built from TRBV4-3 and TRBJ2-7; D gene uncertain. The CDR3 totals 12 residues. Trimming removed 4 bases at V and 6 bases at J, with 10 bases between. Per germline, CDR1 LGHNA and CDR2 YSLEER. The CDR3: CASSPTGREQYF. The CDR3 DNA follows: TGCGCCAGCAGCCCCACCGGACGCGAGCAGTACTTC.